The clone carrying this TCR beta chain was recorded at least ten times. Its specificity is not known. The record originates from a study of breast tumors, draining lymph nodes, adjacent tissues. Study results and limitations: Tumor TCR diversity was below lymph nodes but above nontumor tissue. Luminal-like breast cancer showed significantly higher tumor–nontumor repertoire similarity than basal-like. That most tumor T cells come from lymph nodes remained unproven.

The CDR3 runs 14 residues. Trimming cost V 6 bases and J 3 bases; bases outside gene matches: 7. The lymph nodes were axillary draining lymph nodes from breast cancer patients. From the multiplex PCR reads, TCRdb called clonotypes with MiXCR, one entry per CDR3 protein. The sample holds around 140,000 distinct CDR3 sequences; 20% to 25% are singletons and the top ten take roughly 2.6%. This TCR was sampled from a female donor with breast cancer. Some clones in this sample may be carry-over from other donors' samples. Sequenced material: axillary lymph node tissue. The rearrangement joins TRBV12-3 or TRBV12-4 to TRBJ2-7; the match to TRBD2 covers 8 bases. DNA for the CDR3: TGTGCCAGCAGGGAAGCGGGAGCAAACTACGAGCAGTACTTC. This translates into CASREAGANYEQYF.